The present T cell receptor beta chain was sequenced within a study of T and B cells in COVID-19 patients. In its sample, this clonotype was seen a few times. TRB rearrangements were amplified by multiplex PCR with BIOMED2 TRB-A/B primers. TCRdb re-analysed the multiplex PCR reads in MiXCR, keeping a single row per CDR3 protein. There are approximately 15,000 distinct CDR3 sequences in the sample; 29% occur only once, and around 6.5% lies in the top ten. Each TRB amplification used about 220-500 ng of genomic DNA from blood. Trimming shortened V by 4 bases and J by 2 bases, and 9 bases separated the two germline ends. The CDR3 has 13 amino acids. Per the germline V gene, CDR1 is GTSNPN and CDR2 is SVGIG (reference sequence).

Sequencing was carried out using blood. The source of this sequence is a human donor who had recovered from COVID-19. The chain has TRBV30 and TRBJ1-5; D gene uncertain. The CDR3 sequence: CAWTDGRNQPQHF. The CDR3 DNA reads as TGTGCCTGGACGGACGGTCGCAATCAGCCCCAGCATTTT. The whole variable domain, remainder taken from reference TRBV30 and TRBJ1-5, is SQTIHQWPATLVQPVGSPLSLECTVEGTSNPNLYWYRQAAGRGLQLLFYSVGIGQISSEVPQNLSASRPQDRQFILSSKKLLLSDSGFYLCAWTDGRNQPQHFGDGTRLSIL.